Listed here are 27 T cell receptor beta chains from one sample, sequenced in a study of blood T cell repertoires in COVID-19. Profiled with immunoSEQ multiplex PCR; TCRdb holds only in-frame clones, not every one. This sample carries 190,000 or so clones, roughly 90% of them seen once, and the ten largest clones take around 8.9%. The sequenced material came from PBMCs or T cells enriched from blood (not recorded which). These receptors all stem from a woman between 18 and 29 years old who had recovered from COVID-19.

CDR3 coding DNA: TGTGCCAGCAGTTTCGGACTGAATACCGGGGAGCTGTTTTTT. It specifies CASSFGLNTGELFF. This chain connects TRBV28 to TRBJ2-2; a weak D match, TRBD2 (5 bases). The germline V gene encodes CDR1 MDHEN and CDR2 SYDVKM. The V and J ends lost 3 bases and 5 bases respectively, with 10 bases between them. The CDR3 spans 14 residues.

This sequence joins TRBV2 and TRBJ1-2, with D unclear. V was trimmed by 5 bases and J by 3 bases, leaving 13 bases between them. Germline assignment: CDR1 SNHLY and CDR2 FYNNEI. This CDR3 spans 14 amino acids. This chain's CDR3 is CASSFTYGDYGYTF. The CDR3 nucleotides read TGTGCCAGCAGTTTCACTTACGGGGACTATGGCTACACCTTC. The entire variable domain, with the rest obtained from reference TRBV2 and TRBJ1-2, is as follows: EPEVTQTPSHQVTQMGQEVILRCVPISNHLYFYWYRQILGQKVEFLVSFYNNEISEKSEIFDDQFSVERPDGSNFTLKIRSTKLEDSAMYFCASSFTYGDYGYTFGSGTRLTVV.

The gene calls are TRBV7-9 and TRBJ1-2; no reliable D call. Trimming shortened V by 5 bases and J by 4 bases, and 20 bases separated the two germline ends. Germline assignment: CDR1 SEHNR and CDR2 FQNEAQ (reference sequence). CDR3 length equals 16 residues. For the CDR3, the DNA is TGTGCCAGCAGCCCAACCGGTAGAGACAATTTCTATGGCTACACCTTC. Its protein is CASSPTGRDNFYGYTF.

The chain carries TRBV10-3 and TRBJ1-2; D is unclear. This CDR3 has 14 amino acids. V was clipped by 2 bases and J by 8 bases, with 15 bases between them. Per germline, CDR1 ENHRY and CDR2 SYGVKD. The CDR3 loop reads CAISENSFYEGYTF. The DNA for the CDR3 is TGTGCCATCAGTGAGAACAGCTTCTATGAGGGCTACACCTTC.

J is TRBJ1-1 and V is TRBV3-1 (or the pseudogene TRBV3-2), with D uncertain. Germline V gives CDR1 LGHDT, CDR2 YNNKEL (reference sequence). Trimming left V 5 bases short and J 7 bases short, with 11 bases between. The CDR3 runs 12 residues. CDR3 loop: CASSFLDGEAFF. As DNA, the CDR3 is TGTGCCAGCAGCTTCCTAGACGGTGAAGCTTTCTTT.

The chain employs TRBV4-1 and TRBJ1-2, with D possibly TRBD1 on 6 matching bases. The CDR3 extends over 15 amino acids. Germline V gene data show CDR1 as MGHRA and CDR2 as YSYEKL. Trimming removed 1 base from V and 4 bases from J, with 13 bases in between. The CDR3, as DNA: TGCGCCAGCAGCCAAGTAACCGGGACATCCTATGGCTACACCTTC. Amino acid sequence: CASSQVTGTSYGYTF.

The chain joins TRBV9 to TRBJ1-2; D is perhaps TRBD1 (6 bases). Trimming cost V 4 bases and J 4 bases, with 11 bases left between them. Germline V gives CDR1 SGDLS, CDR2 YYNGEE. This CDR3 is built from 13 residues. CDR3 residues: CASSFTGRYGYTF. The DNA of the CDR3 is TGTGCCAGCAGCTTCACAGGGCGCTATGGCTACACCTTC. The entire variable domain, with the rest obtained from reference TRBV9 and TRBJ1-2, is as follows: DSGVTQTPKHLITATGQRVTLRCSPRSGDLSVYWYQQSLDQGLQFLIQYYNGEERAKGNILERFSAQQFPDLHSELNLSSLELGDSALYFCASSFTGRYGYTFGSGTRLTVV.

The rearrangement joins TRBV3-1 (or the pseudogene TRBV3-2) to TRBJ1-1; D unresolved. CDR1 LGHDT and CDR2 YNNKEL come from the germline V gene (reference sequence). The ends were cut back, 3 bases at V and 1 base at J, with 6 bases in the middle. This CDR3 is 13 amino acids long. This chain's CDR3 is CASSQNRNTEAFF. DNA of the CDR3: TGTGCCAGCAGCCAGAATAGGAACACTGAAGCTTTCTTT.

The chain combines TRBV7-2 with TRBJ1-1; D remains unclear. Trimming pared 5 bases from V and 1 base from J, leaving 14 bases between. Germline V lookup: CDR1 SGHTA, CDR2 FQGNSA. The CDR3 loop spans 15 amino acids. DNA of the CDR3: TGTGCCAGCAGCCGGGAGGTGACAAGGAACACTGAAGCTTTCTTT. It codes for CASSREVTRNTEAFF.

For the CDR3, the DNA is TGCGCCAGCAGCTTGAAGGGGACAGAGAGTTCACCCCTCCACTTT. Protein product: CASSLKGTESSPLHF. This chain uses TRBV5-1 with TRBJ1-6; 7 nucleotides agree with TRBD1. The CDR3 totals 15 residues. The ends lost 1 base at V and 9 bases at J; junction bases unmatched: 7. The germline gives CDR1 SGHRS, CDR2 YFSETQ. Supplemented by reference TRBV5-1 and TRBJ1-6, the full variable domain reads KAGVTQTPRYLIKTRGQQVTLSCSPISGHRSVSWYQQTPGQGLQFLFEYFSETQRNKGNFPGRFSGRQFSNSRSEMNVSTLELGDSALYLCASSLKGTESSPLHFGNGTRLTVT.

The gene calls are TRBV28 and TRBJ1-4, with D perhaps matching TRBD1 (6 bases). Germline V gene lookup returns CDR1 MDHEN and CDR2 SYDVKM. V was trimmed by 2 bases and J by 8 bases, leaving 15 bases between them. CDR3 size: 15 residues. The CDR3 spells CASSLPQGRREKLFF. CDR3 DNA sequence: TGTGCCAGCAGTTTACCACAGGGAAGGCGAGAAAAACTGTTTTTT.

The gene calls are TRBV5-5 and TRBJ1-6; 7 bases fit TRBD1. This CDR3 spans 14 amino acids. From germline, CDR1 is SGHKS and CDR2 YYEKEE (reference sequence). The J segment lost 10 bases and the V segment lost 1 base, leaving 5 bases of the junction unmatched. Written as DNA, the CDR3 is TGTGCCAGCAGCTTGTGGGACAGCGGATCACCCCTCCACTTT. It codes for CASSLWDSGSPLHF.

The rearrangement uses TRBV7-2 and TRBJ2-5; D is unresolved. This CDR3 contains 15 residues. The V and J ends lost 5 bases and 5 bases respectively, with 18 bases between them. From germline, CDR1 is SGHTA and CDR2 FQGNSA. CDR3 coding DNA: TGTGCCAGCAGCCAAACCTATCACCCCAGGGAGACCCAGTACTTC. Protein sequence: CASSQTYHPRETQYF.

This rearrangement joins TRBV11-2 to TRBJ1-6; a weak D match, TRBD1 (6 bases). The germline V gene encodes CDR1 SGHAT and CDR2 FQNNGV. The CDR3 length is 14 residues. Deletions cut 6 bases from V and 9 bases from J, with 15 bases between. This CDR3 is CASRLQGSGSPLHF. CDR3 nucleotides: TGTGCCAGCAGGCTCCAGGGGAGCGGTTCACCCCTCCACTTT.

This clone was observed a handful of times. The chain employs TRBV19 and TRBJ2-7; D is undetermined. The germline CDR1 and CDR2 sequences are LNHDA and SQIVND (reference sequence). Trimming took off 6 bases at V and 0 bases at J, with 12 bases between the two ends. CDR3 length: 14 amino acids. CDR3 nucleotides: TGTGCCAGTAGAGCGTCCCTAAGCTCCTACGAGCAGTACTTC. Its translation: CASRASLSSYEQYF. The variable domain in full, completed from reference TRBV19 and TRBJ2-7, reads DGGITQSPKYLFRKEGQNVTLSCEQNLNHDAMYWYRQDPGQGLRLIYYSQIVNDFQKGDIAEGYSVSREKKESFPLTVTSAQKNPTAFYLCASRASLSSYEQYFGPGTRLTVT.

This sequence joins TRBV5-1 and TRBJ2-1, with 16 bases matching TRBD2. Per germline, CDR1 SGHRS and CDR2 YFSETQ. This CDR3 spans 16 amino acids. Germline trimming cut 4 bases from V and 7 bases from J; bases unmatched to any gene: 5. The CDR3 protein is CASSAGLAGGPNEQFF. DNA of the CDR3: TGCGCCAGCAGCGCGGGACTAGCGGGGGGGCCGAATGAGCAGTTCTTC.

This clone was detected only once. The DNA of the CDR3 is TGTGCCAGCAGGCAGACAGGACCGCTTTACTCTGGAAACACCATATATTTT. Protein sequence: CASRQTGPLYSGNTIYF. This sequence joins TRBV28 and TRBJ1-3, with D possibly being TRBD1 (6 bases). The V and J ends lost 6 bases and 0 bases respectively, with 18 bases between them. CDR3 size: 17 residues. Germline CDR1 is MDHEN and CDR2 is SYDVKM.

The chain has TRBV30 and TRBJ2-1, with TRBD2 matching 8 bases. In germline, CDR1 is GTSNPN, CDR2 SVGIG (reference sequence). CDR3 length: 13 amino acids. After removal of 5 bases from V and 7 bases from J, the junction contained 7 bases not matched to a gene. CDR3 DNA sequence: TGTGCCTGGGGTCCGGGGGGGGCGAATGAGCAGTTCTTC. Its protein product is CAWGPGGANEQFF.

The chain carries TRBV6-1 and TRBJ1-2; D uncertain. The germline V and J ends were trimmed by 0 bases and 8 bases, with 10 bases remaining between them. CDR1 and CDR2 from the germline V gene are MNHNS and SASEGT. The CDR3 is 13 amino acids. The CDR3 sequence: CASSEAGPRGYTF. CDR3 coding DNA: TGTGCCAGCAGTGAAGCTGGGCCCAGGGGCTACACCTTC.

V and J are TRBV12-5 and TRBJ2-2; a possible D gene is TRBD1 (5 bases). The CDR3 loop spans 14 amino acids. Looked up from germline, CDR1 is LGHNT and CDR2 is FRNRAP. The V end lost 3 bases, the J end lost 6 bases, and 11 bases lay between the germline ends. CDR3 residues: CASGFGHRPGELFF. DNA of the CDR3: TGTGCTAGTGGTTTTGGACACCGACCCGGGGAGCTGTTTTTT.

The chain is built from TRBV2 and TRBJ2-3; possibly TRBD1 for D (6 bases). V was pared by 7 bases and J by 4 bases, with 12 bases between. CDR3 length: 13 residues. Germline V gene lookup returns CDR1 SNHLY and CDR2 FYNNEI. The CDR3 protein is CASTITGSDTQYF. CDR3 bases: TGTGCCAGCACTATCACAGGGTCAGATACGCAGTATTTT.

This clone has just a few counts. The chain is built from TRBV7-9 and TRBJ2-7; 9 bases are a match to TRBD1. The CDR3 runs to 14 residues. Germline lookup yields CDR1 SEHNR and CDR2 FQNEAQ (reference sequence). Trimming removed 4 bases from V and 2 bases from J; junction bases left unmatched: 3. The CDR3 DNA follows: TGTGCCAGCAGCTGGGGACAGGGCCCCTACGAGCAGTACTTC. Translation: CASSWGQGPYEQYF.

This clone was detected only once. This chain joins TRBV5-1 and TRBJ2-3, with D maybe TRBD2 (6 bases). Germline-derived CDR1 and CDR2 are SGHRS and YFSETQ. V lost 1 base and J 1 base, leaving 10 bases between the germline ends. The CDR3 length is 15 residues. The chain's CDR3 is CASSLSGRGTDTQYF. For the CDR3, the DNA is TGCGCCAGCAGCTTGAGCGGGCGTGGCACAGATACGCAGTATTTT.

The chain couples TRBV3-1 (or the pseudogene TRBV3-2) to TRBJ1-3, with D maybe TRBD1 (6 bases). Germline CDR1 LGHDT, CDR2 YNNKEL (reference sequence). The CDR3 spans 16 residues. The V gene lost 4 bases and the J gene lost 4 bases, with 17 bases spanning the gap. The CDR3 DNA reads TGTGCCAGCAGCCCTTGGGGGCTGGGATCGGGAAACACCATATATTTT. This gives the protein CASSPWGLGSGNTIYF.

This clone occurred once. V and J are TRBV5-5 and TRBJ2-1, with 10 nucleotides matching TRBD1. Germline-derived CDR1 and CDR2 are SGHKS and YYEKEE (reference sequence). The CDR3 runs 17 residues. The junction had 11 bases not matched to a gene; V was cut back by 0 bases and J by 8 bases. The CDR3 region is CASSLVAGQGRSDEQFF. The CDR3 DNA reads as TGTGCCAGCAGCTTGGTCGCGGGACAGGGGAGGTCGGATGAGCAGTTCTTC.

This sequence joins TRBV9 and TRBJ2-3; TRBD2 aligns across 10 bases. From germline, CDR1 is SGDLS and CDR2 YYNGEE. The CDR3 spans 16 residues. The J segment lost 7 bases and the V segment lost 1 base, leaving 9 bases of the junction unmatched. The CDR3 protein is CASSVPSGGAPNTQYF. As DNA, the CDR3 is TGTGCCAGCAGCGTACCCAGCGGGGGGGCCCCTAATACGCAGTATTTT. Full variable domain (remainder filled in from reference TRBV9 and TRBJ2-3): DSGVTQTPKHLITATGQRVTLRCSPRSGDLSVYWYQQSLDQGLQFLIQYYNGEERAKGNILERFSAQQFPDLHSELNLSSLELGDSALYFCASSVPSGGAPNTQYFGPGTRLTVL.

CDR3 in amino acids: CASSQDLGRGLDGYTF. CDR3 DNA sequence: TGTGCCAGCAGCCAAGATTTGGGAAGGGGGCTCGATGGCTACACCTTC. The rearrangement uses TRBV3-1 (or the pseudogene TRBV3-2) and TRBJ1-2; 7 bases line up with TRBD1. Germline assignment: CDR1 LGHDT and CDR2 YNNKEL (reference sequence). With 0 bases clipped from V and 6 bases from J, the junction kept 10 bases outside the gene matches. The CDR3 spans 16 residues.